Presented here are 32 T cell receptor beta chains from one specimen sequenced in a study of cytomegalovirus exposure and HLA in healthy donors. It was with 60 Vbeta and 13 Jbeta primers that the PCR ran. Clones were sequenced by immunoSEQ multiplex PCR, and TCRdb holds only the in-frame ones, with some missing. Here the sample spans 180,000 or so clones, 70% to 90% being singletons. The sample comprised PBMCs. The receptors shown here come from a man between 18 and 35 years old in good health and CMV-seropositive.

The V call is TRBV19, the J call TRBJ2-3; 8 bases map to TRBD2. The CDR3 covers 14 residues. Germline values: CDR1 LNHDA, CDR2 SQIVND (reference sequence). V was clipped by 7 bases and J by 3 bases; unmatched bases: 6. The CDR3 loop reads CASKERGPTDTQYF. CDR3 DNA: TGTGCCAGTAAGGAGCGGGGGCCAACAGATACGCAGTATTTT.

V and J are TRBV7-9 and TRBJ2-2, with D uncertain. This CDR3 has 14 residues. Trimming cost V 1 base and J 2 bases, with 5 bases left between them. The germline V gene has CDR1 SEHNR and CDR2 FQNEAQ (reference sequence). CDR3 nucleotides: TGTGCCAGCAGCTTAGTCCAAAACACCGGGGAGCTGTTTTTT. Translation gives CASSLVQNTGELFF.

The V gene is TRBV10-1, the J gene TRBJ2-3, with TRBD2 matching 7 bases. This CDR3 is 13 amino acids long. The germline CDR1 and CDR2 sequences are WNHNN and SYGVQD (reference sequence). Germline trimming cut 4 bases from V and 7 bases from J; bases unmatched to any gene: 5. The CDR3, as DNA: TGCGCCAGCAGTGCTCTAAGCGGGAATACGCAGTATTTT. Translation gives CASSALSGNTQYF.

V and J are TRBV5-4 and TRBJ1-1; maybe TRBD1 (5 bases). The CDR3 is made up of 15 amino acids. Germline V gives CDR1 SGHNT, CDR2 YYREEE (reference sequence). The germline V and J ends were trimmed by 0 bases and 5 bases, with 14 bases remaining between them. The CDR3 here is CASSLAIDSRTEAFF. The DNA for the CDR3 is TGTGCCAGCAGCTTGGCCATAGACAGCCGGACTGAAGCTTTCTTT.

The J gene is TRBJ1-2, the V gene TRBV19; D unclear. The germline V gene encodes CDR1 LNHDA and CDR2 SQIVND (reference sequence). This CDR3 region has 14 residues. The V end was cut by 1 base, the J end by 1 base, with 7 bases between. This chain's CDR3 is CASSIAGSNYGYTF. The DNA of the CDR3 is TGTGCCAGTAGTATAGCGGGGAGTAACTATGGCTACACCTTC.

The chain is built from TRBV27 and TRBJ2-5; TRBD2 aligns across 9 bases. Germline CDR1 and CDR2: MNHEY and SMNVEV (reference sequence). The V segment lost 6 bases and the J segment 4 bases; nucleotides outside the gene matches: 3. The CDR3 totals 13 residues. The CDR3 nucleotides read TGTGCCAGCAGAGGGACTAGCCGAGAGACCCAGTACTTC. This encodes CASRGTSRETQYF.

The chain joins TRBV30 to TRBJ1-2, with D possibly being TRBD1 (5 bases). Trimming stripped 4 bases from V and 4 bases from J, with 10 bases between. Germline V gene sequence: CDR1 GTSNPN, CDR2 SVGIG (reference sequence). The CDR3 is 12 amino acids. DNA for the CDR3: TGTGCCTGGAAGACAGCAACCTATGGCTACACCTTC. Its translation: CAWKTATYGYTF.

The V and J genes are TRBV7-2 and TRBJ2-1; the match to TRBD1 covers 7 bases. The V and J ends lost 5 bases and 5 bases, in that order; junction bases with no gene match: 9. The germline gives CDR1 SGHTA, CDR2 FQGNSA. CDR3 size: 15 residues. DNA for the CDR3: TGTGCCAGCAGCCCAAGACAGGGATGGGACAATGAGCAGTTCTTC. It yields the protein CASSPRQGWDNEQFF. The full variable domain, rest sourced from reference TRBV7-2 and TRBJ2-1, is GAGVSQSPSNKVTEKGKDVELRCDPISGHTALYWYRQSLGQGLEFLIYFQGNSAPDKSGLPSDRFSAERTGGSVSTLTIQRTQQEDSAVYLCASSPRQGWDNEQFFGPGTRLTVL.

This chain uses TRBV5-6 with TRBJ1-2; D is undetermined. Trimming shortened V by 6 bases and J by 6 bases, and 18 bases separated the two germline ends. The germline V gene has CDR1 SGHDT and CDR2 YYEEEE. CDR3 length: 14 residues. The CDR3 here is CASIGWEVDDGYTF. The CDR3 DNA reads TGTGCCAGCATCGGGTGGGAGGTGGACGATGGCTACACCTTC.

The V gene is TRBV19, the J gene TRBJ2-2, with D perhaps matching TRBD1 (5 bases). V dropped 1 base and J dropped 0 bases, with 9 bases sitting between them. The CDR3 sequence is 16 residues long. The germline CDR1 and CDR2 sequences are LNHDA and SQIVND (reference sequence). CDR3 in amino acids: CASSIGAGTNTGELFF. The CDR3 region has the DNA TGTGCCAGTAGTATAGGTGCAGGGACGAACACCGGGGAGCTGTTTTTT.

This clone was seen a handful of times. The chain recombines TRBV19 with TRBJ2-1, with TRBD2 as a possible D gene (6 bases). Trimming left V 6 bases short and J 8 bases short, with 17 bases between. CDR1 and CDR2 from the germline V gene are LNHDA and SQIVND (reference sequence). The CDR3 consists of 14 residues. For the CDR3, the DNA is TGTGCCAGTAGCCTCCGCACCGGCGGGGATGAGCAGTTCTTC. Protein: CASSLRTGGDEQFF.

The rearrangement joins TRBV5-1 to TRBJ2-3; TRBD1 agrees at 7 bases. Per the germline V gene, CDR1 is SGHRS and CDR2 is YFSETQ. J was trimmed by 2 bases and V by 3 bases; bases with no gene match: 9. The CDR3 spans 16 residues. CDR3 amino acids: CASSSRGGASTDTQYF. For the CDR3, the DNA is TGCGCCAGCAGCTCAAGAGGGGGCGCATCCACAGATACGCAGTATTTT.

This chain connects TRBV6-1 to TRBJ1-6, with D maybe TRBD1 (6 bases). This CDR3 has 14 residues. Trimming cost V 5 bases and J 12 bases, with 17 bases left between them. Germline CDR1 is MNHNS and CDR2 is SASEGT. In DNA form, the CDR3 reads TGTGCCAGCAGTACCAATTTTCAGGGGTTACCCCTCCACTTT. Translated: CASSTNFQGLPLHF.

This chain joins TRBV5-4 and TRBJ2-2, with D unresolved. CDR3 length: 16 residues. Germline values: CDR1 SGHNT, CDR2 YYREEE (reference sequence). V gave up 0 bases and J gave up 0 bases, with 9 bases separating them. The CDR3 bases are TGTGCCAGCAGCTTGGCTCCGGTGTCGAACACCGGGGAGCTGTTTTTT. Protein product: CASSLAPVSNTGELFF.

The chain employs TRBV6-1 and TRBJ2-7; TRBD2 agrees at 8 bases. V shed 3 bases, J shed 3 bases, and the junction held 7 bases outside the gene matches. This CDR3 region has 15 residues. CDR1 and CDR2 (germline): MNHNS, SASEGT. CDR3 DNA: TGTGCCAGCAGTGAGAACGACGGGGGGGGCTACGAGCAGTACTTC. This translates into CASSENDGGGYEQYF.

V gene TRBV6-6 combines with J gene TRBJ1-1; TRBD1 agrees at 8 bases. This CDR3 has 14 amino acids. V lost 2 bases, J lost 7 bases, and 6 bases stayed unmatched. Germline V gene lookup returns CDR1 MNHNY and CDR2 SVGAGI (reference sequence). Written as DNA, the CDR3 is TGTGCCAGCAGTTACCTGGGACAGGCAATTGAAGCTTTCTTT. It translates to CASSYLGQAIEAFF.

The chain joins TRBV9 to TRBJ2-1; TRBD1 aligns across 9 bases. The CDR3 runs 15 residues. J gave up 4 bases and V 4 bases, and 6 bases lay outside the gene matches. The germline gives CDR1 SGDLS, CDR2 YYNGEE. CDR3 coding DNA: TGTGCCAGCAGCTTTCGACAGGGGGGGTACAATGAGCAGTTCTTC. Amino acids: CASSFRQGGYNEQFF. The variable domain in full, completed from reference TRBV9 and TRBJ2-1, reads DSGVTQTPKHLITATGQRVTLRCSPRSGDLSVYWYQQSLDQGLQFLIQYYNGEERAKGNILERFSAQQFPDLHSELNLSSLELGDSALYFCASSFRQGGYNEQFFGPGTRLTVL.

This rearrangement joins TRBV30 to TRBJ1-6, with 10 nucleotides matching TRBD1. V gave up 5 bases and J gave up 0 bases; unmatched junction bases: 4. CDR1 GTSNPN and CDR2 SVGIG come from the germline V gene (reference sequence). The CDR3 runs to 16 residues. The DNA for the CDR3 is TGTGCCTGGGCCTGGACAGGGGGCTCCTATAATTCACCCCTCCACTTT. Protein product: CAWAWTGGSYNSPLHF.

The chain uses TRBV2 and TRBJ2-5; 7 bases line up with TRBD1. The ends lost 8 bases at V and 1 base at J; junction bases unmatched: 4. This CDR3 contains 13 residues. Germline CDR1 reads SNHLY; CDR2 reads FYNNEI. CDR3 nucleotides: TGTGCCAGCGGTAGGGGGCCCCAAGAGACCCAGTACTTC. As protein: CASGRGPQETQYF. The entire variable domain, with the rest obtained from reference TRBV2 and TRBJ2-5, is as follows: EPEVTQTPSHQVTQMGQEVILRCVPISNHLYFYWYRQILGQKVEFLVSFYNNEISEKSEIFDDQFSVERPDGSNFTLKIRSTKLEDSAMYFCASGRGPQETQYFGPGTRLLVL.

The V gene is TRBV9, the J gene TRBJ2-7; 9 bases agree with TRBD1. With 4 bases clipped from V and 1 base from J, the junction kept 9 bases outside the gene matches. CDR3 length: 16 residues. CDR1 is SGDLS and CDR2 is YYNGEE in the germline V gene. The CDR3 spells CASSPRTGARSYEQYF. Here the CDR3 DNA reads TGTGCCAGCAGCCCCCGGACAGGGGCCCGATCCTACGAGCAGTACTTC.

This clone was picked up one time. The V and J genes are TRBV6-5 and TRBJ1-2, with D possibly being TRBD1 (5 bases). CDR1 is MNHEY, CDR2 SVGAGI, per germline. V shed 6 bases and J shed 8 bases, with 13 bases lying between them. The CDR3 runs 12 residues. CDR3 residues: CASSLSGGGYTF. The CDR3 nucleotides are TGTGCCAGCAGCCTTAGCGGGGGGGGCTACACCTTC.

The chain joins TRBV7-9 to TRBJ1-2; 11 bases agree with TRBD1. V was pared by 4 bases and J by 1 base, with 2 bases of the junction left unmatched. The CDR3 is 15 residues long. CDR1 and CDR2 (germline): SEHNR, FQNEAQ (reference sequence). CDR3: CASSSGTGGNYGYTF. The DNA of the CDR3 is TGTGCCAGCAGCTCCGGGACAGGGGGTAACTATGGCTACACCTTC.

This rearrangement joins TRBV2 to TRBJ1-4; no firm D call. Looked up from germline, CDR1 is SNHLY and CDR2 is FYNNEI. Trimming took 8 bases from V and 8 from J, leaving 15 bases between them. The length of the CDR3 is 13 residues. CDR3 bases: TGTGCCAGCCTTCCGGGTTTAAGGGAAAAACTGTTTTTT. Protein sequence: CASLPGLREKLFF.

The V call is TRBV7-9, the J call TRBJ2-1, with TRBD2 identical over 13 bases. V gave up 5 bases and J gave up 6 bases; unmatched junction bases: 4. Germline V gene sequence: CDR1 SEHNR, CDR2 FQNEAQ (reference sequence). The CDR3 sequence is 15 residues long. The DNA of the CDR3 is TGTGCCAGCAGCCCTAGGACTAGCGGGGGCAATGAGCAGTTCTTC. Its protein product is CASSPRTSGGNEQFF.

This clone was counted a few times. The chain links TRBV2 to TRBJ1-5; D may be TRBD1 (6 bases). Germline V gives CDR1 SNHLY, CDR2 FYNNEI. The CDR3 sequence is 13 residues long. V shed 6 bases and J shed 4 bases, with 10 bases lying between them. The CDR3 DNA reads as TGTGCCAGCAGCACCGGACAGAATCAGCCCCAGCATTTT. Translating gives CASSTGQNQPQHF.

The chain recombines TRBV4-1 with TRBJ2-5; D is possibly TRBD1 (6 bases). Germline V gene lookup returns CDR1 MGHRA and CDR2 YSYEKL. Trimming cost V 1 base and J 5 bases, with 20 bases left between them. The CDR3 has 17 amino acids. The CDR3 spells CASSQVGGGWERETQYF. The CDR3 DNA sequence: TGCGCCAGCAGCCAAGTGGGTGGGGGCTGGGAGAGGGAGACCCAGTACTTC.

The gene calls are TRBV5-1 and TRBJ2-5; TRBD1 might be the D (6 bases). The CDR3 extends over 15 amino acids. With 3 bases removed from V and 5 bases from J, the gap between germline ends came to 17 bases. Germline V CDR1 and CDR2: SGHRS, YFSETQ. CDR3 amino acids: CASSSNGQIGETQYF. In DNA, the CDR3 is TGCGCCAGCAGCTCAAACGGACAGATCGGGGAGACCCAGTACTTC. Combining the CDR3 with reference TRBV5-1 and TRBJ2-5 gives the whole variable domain KAGVTQTPRYLIKTRGQQVTLSCSPISGHRSVSWYQQTPGQGLQFLFEYFSETQRNKGNFPGRFSGRQFSNSRSEMNVSTLELGDSALYLCASSSNGQIGETQYFGPGTRLLVL.

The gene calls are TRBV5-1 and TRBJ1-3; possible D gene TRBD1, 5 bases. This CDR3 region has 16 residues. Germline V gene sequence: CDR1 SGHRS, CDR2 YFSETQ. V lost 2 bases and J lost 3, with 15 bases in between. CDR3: CASSLLQTEGGNTIYF. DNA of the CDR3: TGCGCCAGCAGCTTACTACAGACAGAAGGTGGAAACACCATATATTTT.

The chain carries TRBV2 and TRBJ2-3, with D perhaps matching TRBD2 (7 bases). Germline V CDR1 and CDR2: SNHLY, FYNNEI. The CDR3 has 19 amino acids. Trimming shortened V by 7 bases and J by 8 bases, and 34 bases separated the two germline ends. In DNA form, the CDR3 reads TGTGCCAGCAAGACGGGGGGCCCGTTCTCCGACTCCTACGTTAGTACGCAGTATTTT. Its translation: CASKTGGPFSDSYVSTQYF. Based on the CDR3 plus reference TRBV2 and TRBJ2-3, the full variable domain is EPEVTQTPSHQVTQMGQEVILRCVPISNHLYFYWYRQILGQKVEFLVSFYNNEISEKSEIFDDQFSVERPDGSNFTLKIRSTKLEDSAMYFCASKTGGPFSDSYVSTQYFGPGTRLTVL.

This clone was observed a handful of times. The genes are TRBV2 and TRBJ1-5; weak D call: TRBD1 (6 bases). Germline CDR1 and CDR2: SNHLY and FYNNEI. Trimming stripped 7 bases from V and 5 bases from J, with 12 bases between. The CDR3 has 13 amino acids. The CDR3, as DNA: TGTGCCAGCACCGTCGAGGGGGATCAGCCCCAGCATTTT. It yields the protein CASTVEGDQPQHF.

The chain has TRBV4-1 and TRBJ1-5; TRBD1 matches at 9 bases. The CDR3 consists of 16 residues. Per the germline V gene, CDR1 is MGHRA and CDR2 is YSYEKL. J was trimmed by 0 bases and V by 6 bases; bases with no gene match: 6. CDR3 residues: CASRLTGGDSNQPQHF. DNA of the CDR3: TGCGCCAGCAGGCTAACAGGGGGCGATAGCAATCAGCCCCAGCATTTT.

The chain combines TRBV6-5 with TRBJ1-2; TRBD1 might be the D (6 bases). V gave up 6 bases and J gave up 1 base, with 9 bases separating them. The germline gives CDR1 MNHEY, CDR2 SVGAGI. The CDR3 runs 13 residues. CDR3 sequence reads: CASSRQDNYGYTF. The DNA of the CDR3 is TGTGCCAGCAGCCGACAGGATAACTATGGCTACACCTTC.